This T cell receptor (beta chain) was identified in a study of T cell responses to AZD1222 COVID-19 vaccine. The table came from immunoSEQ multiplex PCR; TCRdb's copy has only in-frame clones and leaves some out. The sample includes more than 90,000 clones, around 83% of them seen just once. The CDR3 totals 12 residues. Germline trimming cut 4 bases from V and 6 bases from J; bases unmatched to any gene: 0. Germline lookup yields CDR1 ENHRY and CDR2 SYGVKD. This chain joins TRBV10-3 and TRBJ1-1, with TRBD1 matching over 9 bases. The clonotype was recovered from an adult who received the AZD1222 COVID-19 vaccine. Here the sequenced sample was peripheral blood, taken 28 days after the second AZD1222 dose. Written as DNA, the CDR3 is TGTGCCATCAGTGGACAGGGGGCTGAAGCTTTCTTT. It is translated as CAISGQGAEAFF.